This entry describes one TCR beta chain. In the PCR, 60 Vbeta and 13 Jbeta primers were used. Assay used: immunoSEQ multiplex PCR; TCRdb lists only in-frame clones, some missing. The sample carries around 150,000 clones, around 74% recorded once. The data stem from a study of cytomegalovirus exposure and HLA in healthy donors. Germline V gene lookup returns CDR1 SGHRS and CDR2 YFSETQ. The length of the CDR3 is 19 residues. The J segment lost 1 base and the V segment lost 1 base, leaving 13 bases of the junction unmatched. This TCR was recovered from a female donor in good health and CMV-seronegative. The sequenced material came from PBMCs. The chain recombines TRBV5-1 with TRBJ2-5; 10 bases match TRBD2. CDR3 nucleotide sequence: TGCGCCAGCAGCTTGTTGGGGCTAGCGGGGGCGACACCCCAAGAGACCCAGTACTTC. Its protein product is CASSLLGLAGATPQETQYF.